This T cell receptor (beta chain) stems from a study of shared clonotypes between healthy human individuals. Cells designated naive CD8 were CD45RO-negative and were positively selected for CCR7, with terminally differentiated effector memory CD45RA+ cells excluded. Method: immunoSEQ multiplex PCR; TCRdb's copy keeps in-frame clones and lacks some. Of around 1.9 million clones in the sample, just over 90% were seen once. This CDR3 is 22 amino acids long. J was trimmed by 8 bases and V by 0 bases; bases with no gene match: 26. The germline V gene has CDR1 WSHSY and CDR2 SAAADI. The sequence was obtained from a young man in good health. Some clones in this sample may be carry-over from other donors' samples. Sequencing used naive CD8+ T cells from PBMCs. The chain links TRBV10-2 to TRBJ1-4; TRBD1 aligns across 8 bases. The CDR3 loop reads CASSESFLSVVAQTGANEKLFF. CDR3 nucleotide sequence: TGCGCCAGCAGTGAGTCTTTCCTTTCGGTGGTCGCCCAGACAGGGGCCAACGAAAAACTGTTTTTT.